These 13 T cell receptor beta chains were all obtained from the same sample, sequenced in a study of vaccination effects on CD4 cells after COVID-19. Some clones are missing from TCRdb's copy, which holds only in-frame ones; the method was immunoSEQ multiplex PCR. The data show nearly 35,000 clones, roughly four fifths seen once. The culture ran for 10 days, and then CD4+ T cells were isolated. Between March and December 2020, the person had a SARS-CoV-2 infection that PCR confirmed. Each participant was administered two doses of either the BNT162b2 or the mRNA-1273 vaccine. Their antigen targets remain unknown. Sample: CD4+ T cells from PBMCs cultured without peptide, taken after COVID-19 vaccination. The receptors were sampled from a human donor who had a prior SARS-CoV-2 infection.

The rearrangement uses TRBV7-8 and TRBJ2-1; 11 bases match TRBD2. The CDR3 extends over 16 amino acids. Trimming cost V 5 bases and J 9 bases; bases outside gene matches: 12. The germline gives CDR1 SGHVS, CDR2 FQNEAQ. CDR3 in amino acids: CASSPMRLAGGSEQFF. The CDR3 nucleotides are TGTGCCAGCAGCCCAATGCGGCTAGCGGGAGGTAGTGAGCAGTTCTTC.

The rearrangement joins TRBV15 to TRBJ1-6; no definite D call. V was pared by 0 bases and J by 9 bases, with 15 bases between. The CDR3 is made up of 16 amino acids. CDR1 is LNHNV and CDR2 is YYDKDF in the germline V gene (reference sequence). The CDR3 sequence: CATSRDRLRWGSPLHF. The CDR3 DNA reads TGTGCCACCAGCAGAGATAGGTTACGGTGGGGTTCACCCCTCCACTTT.

This chain uses TRBV30 with TRBJ2-4, with TRBD2 as a possible D gene (7 bases). V was clipped by 2 bases and J by 7 bases, with 18 bases between them. Germline V gene lookup returns CDR1 GTSNPN and CDR2 SVGIG (reference sequence). This CDR3 contains 15 residues. The CDR3 DNA reads TGTGCCTGGAGTCCTCCGGGAAGGGGGGGGAACATTCAGTACTTC. This sequence encodes CAWSPPGRGGNIQYF. The whole variable domain, remainder taken from reference TRBV30 and TRBJ2-4, is SQTIHQWPATLVQPVGSPLSLECTVEGTSNPNLYWYRQAAGRGLQLLFYSVGIGQISSEVPQNLSASRPQDRQFILSSKKLLLSDSGFYLCAWSPPGRGGNIQYFGAGTRLSVL.

This clone was detected once. The CDR3 DNA sequence: TGTGCCAGCAGCTTAAACCCGGGACAGGTGGCACAAAAACTGTTTTTT. Translating it yields CASSLNPGQVAQKLFF. This chain joins TRBV7-2 and TRBJ1-4, with TRBD1 matching over 8 bases. The ends lost 2 bases at V and 9 bases at J; junction bases unmatched: 11. Germline lookup yields CDR1 SGHTA and CDR2 FQGNSA. CDR3 length: 16 amino acids.

The J gene is TRBJ1-2, the V gene TRBV9, with unresolved D. This CDR3 has 13 amino acids. With 0 bases removed from V and 8 bases from J, the gap between germline ends came to 11 bases. The germline V gene encodes CDR1 SGDLS and CDR2 YYNGEE. Here the CDR3 reads CASSVVAAGGYTF. The CDR3 DNA reads TGTGCCAGCAGCGTAGTGGCTGCGGGGGGCTACACCTTC.

The V call is TRBV5-4, the J call TRBJ2-3, with D hard to call. V was pared by 4 bases and J by 6 bases, with 18 bases between. CDR1 is SGHNT and CDR2 is YYREEE in the germline V gene (reference sequence). The CDR3 sequence is 15 residues long. Here the CDR3 DNA reads TGTGCCAGCAGCGTAAACGGTGGCCTTGGGGATACGCAGTATTTT. Its protein product is CASSVNGGLGDTQYF.

V is TRBV4-2 and J is TRBJ2-2; 15 nucleotides agree with TRBD2. V gave up 4 bases and J gave up 10 bases; unmatched junction bases: 7. This CDR3 contains 16 residues. The V gene's germline CDR1 is LGHNA and CDR2 YNFKEQ. CDR3 sequence (DNA): TGTGCCAGCAGCCCCTCCGGGACTAGCGGGAGGACGGAGCTGTTTTTT. Its protein product is CASSPSGTSGRTELFF.

The chain joins TRBV11-2 to TRBJ1-2; 7 nucleotides line up with TRBD1. Germline V CDR1 and CDR2: SGHAT, FQNNGV. V dropped 5 bases and J dropped 3; count of bases not matched to a gene: 3. The CDR3 totals 13 residues. The CDR3 is CASSNDRDYGYTF. Here the CDR3 DNA reads TGTGCCAGCAGCAACGACAGGGACTATGGCTACACCTTC. The full variable domain, completed using reference TRBV11-2 and TRBJ1-2, is EAGVAQSPRYKIIEKRQSVAFWCNPISGHATLYWYQQILGQGPKLLIQFQNNGVVDDSQLPKDRFSAERLKGVDSTLKIQPAKLEDSAVYLCASSNDRDYGYTFGSGTRLTVV.

This chain links TRBV11-2 with TRBJ1-6; D ambiguous. This CDR3 comprises 12 residues. The V end was cut by 5 bases, the J end by 11 bases, with 10 bases between. Germline lookup yields CDR1 SGHAT and CDR2 FQNNGV. The CDR3 reads CASSPGLPPLHF. The CDR3 region has the DNA TGTGCCAGCAGCCCAGGTCTACCACCCCTCCACTTT. Drawing the rest from reference TRBV11-2 and TRBJ1-6, the complete variable domain is EAGVAQSPRYKIIEKRQSVAFWCNPISGHATLYWYQQILGQGPKLLIQFQNNGVVDDSQLPKDRFSAERLKGVDSTLKIQPAKLEDSAVYLCASSPGLPPLHFGNGTRLTVT.

This chain links TRBV7-9 with TRBJ2-1, with 10 positions matching TRBD2. This CDR3 has 15 residues. The junction had 13 bases not matched to a gene; V was cut back by 4 bases and J by 13 bases. Looked up from germline, CDR1 is SEHNR and CDR2 is FQNEAQ (reference sequence). CDR3 residues: CASSSVLSGGETQFF. The CDR3 region has the DNA TGTGCCAGCAGCTCGGTTCTCAGCGGGGGGGAAACACAGTTCTTC.

V usage is TRBV12-3 or TRBV12-4 and J usage is TRBJ1-1; D remains ambiguous. The length of the CDR3 is 12 residues. V was clipped by 3 bases and J by 2 bases, with 4 bases between them. CDR3: CASSFSNTEAFF. CDR3 coding DNA: TGTGCCAGCAGTTTTTCCAACACTGAAGCTTTCTTT.

The chain employs TRBV2 and TRBJ2-4; TRBD2 matches 10 bases. V lost 4 bases and J lost 6; bases outside the gene matches: 6. Germline-derived CDR1 and CDR2 are SNHLY and FYNNEI. The CDR3 has 15 residues. CDR3 sequence reads: CASSVAAGGGNIQYF. In nucleotides, the CDR3 is TGTGCCAGCAGTGTCGCAGCGGGGGGGGGAAACATTCAGTACTTC. Supplemented by reference TRBV2 and TRBJ2-4, the full variable domain reads EPEVTQTPSHQVTQMGQEVILRCVPISNHLYFYWYRQILGQKVEFLVSFYNNEISEKSEIFDDQFSVERPDGSNFTLKIRSTKLEDSAMYFCASSVAAGGGNIQYFGAGTRLSVL.

The V gene is TRBV5-1, the J gene TRBJ2-7, with 8 nucleotides matching TRBD2. Germline V gene lookup returns CDR1 SGHRS and CDR2 YFSETQ. J lost 1 base, V lost 6 bases, and 9 bases had no gene match. This CDR3 has 15 residues. The CDR3 region is CASTPPGLGSYEQYF. Written as DNA, the CDR3 is TGCGCCAGCACTCCTCCGGGACTAGGGTCCTACGAGCAGTACTTC.